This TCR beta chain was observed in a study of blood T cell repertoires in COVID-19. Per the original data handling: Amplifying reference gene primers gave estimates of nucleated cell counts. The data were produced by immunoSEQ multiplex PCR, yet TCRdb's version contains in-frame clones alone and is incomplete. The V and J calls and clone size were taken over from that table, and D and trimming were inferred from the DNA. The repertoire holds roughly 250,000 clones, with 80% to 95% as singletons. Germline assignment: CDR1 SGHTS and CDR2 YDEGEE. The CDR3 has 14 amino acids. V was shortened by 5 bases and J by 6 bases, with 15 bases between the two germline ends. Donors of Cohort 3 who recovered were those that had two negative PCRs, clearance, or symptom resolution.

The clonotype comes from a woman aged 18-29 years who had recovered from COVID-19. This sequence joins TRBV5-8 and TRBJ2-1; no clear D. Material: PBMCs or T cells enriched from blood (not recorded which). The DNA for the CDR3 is TGTGCCAGCAGATTTCAACTTCCCCGCAATGAGCAGTTCTTC. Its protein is CASRFQLPRNEQFF.